The clone carrying this T cell receptor delta chain has more than one count but fewer than ten. As yet, its antigen is unknown. A far larger clone is off by one base, so a read error is likely. Other DNA variants within this sample encode the same CDR3. This entry is derived from a study of γδ T cells in repeated Plasmodium falciparum infection. Overall study results and limits: Compared with Australian children, Malian Vdelta2-negative repertoires seemed more clonal, less diverse, less shared. In Vdelta2-negative, largely Vdelta1+, gammadelta repertoires, repeated controlled infections appeared to drive clonal selection waves. Over time and infection, Vgamma9/Vdelta2+ repertoires remained highly stable and polyclonal.

TCRdb reapplied CATT to the multiplex PCR reads. The data contain tens of thousands of delta-chain clones, over 0.75% of them singletons. Germline CDR1 TSWWSYY, CDR2 QGS. The CDR3 sequence is 19 residues long. Flow sorting of PBMC yielded separate Vgamma9/Vdelta2+ and Vdelta2-negative gammadelta T cell populations for bulk repertoire analysis. This clonotype was obtained from a pool of human donors (malaria-infected and uninfected, not separated). Sequencing was done on a sample of gamma-delta T cells from blood. The J segment was not called; the V segment is TRDV1; the listed D gene, TRDD3, was not tested against the DNA. CDR3 in amino acids: CALGETLRLGDLYTDKLIF. The CDR3, as DNA: TGTGCTCTTGGGGAGACTCTCCGACTGGGGGATCTATACACCGATAAACTTATCTTT.